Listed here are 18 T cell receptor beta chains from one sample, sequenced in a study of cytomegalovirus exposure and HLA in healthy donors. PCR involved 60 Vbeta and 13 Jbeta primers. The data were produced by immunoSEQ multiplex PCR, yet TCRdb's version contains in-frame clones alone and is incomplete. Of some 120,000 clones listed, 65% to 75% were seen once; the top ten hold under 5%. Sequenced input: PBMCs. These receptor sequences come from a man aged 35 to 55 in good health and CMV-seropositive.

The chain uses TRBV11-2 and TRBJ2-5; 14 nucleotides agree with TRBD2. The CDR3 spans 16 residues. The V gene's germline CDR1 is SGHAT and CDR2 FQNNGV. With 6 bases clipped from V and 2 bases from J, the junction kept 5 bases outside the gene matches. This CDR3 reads CASRRTSGGSQETQYF. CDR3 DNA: TGTGCCAGCAGGAGGACTAGCGGGGGGTCGCAAGAGACCCAGTACTTC.

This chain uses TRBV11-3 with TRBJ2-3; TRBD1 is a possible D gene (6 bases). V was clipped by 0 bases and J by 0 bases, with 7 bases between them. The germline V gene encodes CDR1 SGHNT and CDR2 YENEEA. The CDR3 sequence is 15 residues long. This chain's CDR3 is CASSLEGHSTDTQYF. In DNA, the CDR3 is TGTGCCAGCAGCTTAGAGGGACATAGCACAGATACGCAGTATTTT.

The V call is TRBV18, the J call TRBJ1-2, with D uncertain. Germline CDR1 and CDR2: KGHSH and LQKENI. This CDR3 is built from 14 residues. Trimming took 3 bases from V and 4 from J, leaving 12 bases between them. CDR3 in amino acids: CASSPSLSPYGYTF. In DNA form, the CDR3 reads TGTGCCAGCTCACCCTCGCTTAGTCCCTATGGCTACACCTTC. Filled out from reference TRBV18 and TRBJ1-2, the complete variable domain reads NAGVMQNPRHLVRRRGQEARLRCSPMKGHSHVYWYRQLPEEGLKFMVYLQKENIIDESGMPKERFSAEFPKEGPSILRIQQVVRGDSAAYFCASSPSLSPYGYTFGSGTRLTVV.

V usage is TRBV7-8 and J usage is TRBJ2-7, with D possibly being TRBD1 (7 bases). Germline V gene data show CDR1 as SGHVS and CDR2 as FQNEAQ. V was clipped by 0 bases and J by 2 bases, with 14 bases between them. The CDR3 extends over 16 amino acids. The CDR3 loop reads CASSLAVRGAPYEQYF. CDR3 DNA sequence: TGTGCCAGCAGCTTAGCAGTCAGGGGGGCTCCCTACGAGCAGTACTTC.

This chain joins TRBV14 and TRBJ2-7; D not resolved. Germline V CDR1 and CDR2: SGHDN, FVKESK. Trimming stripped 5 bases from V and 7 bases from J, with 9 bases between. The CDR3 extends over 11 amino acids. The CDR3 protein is CASSVTREQYF. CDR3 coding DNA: TGTGCCAGCAGCGTAACACGAGAGCAGTACTTC.

CDR3 sequence: CASSDRGREKLFF. CDR3 nucleotides: TGTGCCAGCTCGGACAGGGGGCGTGAAAAACTGTTTTTT. The rearrangement joins TRBV25-1 to TRBJ1-4, with 11 bases fitting TRBD1. Per the germline V gene, CDR1 is MGHDK and CDR2 is SYGVNS. CDR3 length: 13 residues. The V gene end was trimmed by 8 bases and the J gene end by 7 bases; junction bases not matched to a gene: 3.

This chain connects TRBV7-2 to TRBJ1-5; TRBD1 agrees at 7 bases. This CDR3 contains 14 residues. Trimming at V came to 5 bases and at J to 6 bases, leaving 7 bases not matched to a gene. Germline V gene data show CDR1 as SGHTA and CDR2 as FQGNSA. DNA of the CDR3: TGTGCCAGCAGCCCGGGACAGAAAACTCAGCCCCAGCATTTT. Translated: CASSPGQKTQPQHF.

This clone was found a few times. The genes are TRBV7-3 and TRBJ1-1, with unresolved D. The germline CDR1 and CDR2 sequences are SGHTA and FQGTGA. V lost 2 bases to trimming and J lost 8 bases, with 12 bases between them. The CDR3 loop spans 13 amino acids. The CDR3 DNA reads TGTGCCAGCAGCTTACAACCGGGCGGGGAAGCTTTCTTT. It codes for CASSLQPGGEAFF.

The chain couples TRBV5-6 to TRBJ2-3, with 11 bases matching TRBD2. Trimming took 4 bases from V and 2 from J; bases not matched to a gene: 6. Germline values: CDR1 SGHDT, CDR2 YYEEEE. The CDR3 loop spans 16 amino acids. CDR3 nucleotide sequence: TGTGCCAGCAGCCAAAAACTAGCGGGAGTCACAGATACGCAGTATTTT. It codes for CASSQKLAGVTDTQYF.

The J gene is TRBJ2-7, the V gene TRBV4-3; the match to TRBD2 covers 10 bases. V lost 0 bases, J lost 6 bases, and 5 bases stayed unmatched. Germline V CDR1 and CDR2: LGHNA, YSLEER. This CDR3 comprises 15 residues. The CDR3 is CASSQEGLAGAEQYF. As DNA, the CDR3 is TGCGCCAGCAGCCAAGAAGGGCTAGCGGGAGCCGAGCAGTACTTC.

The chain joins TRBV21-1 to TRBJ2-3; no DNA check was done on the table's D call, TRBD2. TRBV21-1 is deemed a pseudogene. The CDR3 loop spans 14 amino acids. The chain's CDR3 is CASSTSGSTDTQYF. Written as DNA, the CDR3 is TGTGCCAGCAGTACTAGCGGGAGCACAGATACGCAGTATTTT.

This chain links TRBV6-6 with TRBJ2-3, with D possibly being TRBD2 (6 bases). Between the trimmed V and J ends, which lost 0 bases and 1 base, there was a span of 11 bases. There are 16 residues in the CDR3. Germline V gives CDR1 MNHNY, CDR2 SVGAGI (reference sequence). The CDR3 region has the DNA TGTGCCAGCAGTTACTCAGGAGGGCCTCGCACAGATACGCAGTATTTT. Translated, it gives CASSYSGGPRTDTQYF.

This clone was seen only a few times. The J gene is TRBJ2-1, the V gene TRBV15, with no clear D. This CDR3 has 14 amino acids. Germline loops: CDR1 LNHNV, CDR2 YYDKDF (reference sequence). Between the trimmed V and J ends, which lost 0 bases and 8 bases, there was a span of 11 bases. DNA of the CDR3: TGTGCCACCAGCAGAGATCAACGTAGCTATGAGCAGTTCTTC. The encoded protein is CATSRDQRSYEQFF.

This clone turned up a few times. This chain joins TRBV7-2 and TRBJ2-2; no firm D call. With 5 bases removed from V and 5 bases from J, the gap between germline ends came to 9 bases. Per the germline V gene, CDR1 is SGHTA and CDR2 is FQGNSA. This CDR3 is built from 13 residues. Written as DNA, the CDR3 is TGTGCCAGCAGCCATCAAAAAACCGGGGAGCTGTTTTTT. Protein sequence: CASSHQKTGELFF. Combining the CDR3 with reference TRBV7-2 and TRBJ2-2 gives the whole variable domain GAGVSQSPSNKVTEKGKDVELRCDPISGHTALYWYRQSLGQGLEFLIYFQGNSAPDKSGLPSDRFSAERTGGSVSTLTIQRTQQEDSAVYLCASSHQKTGELFFGEGSRLTVL.

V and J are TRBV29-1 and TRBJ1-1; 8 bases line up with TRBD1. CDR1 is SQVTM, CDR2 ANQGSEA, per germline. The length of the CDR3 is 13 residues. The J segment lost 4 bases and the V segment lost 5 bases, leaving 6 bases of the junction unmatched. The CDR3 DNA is TGCAGCGTTCAAAGCACAGGGGGCACTGAAGCTTTCTTT. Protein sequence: CSVQSTGGTEAFF.

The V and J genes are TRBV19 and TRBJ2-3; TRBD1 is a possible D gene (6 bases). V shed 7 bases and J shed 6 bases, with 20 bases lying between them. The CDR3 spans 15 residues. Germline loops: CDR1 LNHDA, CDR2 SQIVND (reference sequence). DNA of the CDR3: TGTGCCAGTACTAGGACAGCTGGGGGCGCGGATACGCAGTATTTT. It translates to CASTRTAGGADTQYF.

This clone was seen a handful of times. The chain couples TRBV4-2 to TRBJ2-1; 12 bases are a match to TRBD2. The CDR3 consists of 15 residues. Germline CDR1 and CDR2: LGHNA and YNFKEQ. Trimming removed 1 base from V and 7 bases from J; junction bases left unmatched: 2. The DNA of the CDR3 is TGTGCCAGCAGCCAAGGGCTAGCGGGGGGGAATGAGCAGTTCTTC. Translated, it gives CASSQGLAGGNEQFF.

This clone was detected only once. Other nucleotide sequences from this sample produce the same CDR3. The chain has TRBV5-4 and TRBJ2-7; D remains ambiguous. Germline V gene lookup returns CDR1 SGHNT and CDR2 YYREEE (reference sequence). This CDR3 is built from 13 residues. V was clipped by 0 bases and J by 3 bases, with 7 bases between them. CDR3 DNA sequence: TGTGCCAGCAGCTTGGGGCGGAACTACGAGCAGTACTTC. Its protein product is CASSLGRNYEQYF.